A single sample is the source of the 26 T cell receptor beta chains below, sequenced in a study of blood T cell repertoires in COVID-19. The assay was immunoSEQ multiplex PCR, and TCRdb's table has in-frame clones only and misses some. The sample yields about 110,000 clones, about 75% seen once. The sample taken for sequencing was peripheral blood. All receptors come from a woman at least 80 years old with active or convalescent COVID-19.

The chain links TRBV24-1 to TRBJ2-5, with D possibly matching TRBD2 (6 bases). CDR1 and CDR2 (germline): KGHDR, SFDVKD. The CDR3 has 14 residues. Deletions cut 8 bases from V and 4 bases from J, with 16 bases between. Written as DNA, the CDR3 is TGTGCCACCACCCCTACGGGAGCGGGAGAGACCCAGTACTTC. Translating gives CATTPTGAGETQYF.

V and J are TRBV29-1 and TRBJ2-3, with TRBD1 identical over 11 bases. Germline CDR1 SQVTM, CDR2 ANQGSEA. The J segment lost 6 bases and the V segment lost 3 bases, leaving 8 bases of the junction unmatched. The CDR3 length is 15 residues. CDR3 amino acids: CSVDWTGGSGDTQYF. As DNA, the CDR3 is TGCAGCGTTGACTGGACAGGGGGCTCGGGGGATACGCAGTATTTT.

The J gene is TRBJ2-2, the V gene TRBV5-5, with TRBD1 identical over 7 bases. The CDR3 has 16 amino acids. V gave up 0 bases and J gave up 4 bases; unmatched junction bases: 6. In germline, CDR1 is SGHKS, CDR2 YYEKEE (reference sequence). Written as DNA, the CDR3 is TGTGCCAGCAGCTTGGCCGCGTCAGGGGGCACCGGGGAGCTGTTTTTT. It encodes CASSLAASGGTGELFF.

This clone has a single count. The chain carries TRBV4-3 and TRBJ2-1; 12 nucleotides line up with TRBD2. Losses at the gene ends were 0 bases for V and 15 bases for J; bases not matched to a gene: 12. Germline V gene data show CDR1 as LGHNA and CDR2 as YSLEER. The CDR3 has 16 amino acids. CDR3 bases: TGCGCCAGCAGCCAAGATTTCACTGGACTAGCGGGATTCCCGTTCTTC. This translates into CASSQDFTGLAGFPFF.

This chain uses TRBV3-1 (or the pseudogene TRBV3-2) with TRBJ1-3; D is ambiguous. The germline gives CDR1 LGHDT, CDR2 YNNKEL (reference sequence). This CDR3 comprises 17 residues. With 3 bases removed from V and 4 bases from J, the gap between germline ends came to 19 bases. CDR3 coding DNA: TGTGCCAGCAGCCACAAGGGTGGAGGGATAGGCGGAAACACCATATATTTT. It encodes CASSHKGGGIGGNTIYF.

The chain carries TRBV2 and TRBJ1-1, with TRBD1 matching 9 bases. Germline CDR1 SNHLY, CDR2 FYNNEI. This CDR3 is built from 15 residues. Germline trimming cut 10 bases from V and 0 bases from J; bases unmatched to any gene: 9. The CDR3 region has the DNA TGTGCCACGTCGGAACAGGGGGCGGTGAACACTGAAGCTTTCTTT. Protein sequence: CATSEQGAVNTEAFF.

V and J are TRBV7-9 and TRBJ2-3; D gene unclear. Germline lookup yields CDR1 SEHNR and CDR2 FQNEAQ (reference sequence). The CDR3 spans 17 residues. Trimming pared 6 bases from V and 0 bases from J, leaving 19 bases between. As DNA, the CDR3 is TGTGCCAGCAGTACGCGGTCGCTAGGAACCAGCACAGATACGCAGTATTTT. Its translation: CASSTRSLGTSTDTQYF.

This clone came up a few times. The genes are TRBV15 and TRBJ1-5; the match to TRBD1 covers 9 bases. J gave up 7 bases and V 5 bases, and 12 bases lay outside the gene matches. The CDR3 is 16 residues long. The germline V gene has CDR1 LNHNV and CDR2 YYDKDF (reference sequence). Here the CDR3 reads CATSATSGQGGQPQHF. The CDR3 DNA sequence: TGTGCCACCAGCGCCACCTCGGGACAGGGTGGGCAGCCCCAGCATTTT.

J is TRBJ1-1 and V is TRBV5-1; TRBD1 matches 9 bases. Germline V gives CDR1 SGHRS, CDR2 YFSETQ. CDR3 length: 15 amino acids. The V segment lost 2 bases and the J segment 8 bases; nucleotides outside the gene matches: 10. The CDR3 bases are TGCGCCAGCAGCTTTTTAGGGACAGGGTCGGGAGAAGCTTTCTTT. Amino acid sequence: CASSFLGTGSGEAFF. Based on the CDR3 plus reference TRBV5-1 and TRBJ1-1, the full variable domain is KAGVTQTPRYLIKTRGQQVTLSCSPISGHRSVSWYQQTPGQGLQFLFEYFSETQRNKGNFPGRFSGRQFSNSRSEMNVSTLELGDSALYLCASSFLGTGSGEAFFGQGTRLTVV.

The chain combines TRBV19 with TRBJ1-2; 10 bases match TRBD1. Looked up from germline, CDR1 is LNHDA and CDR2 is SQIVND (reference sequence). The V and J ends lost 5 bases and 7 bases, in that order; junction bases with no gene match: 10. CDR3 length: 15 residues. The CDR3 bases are TGTGCCAGTAGTGTAAACCGGGACAGGGGATGTGGCTACACCTTC. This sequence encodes CASSVNRDRGCGYTF.

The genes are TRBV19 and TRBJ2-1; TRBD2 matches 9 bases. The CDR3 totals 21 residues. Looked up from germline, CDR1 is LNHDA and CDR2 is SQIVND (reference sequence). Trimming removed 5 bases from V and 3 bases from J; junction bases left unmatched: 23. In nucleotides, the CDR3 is TGTGCCAGTAGTTCCCTCGGGGCTAGCGGGATTATCCCCCCCTTCTACAATGAGCAGTTCTTC. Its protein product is CASSSLGASGIIPPFYNEQFF. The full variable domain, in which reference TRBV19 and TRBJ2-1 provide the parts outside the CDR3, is DGGITQSPKYLFRKEGQNVTLSCEQNLNHDAMYWYRQDPGQGLRLIYYSQIVNDFQKGDIAEGYSVSREKKESFPLTVTSAQKNPTAFYLCASSSLGASGIIPPFYNEQFFGPGTRLTVL.

The CDR3 DNA is TGCGCCAGCAGCTTGTCCACAGGGGGAACTGAAGCTTTCTTT. Protein sequence: CASSLSTGGTEAFF. V gene TRBV5-1 combines with J gene TRBJ1-1, with 8 bases lining up with TRBD1. Germline V gene sequence: CDR1 SGHRS, CDR2 YFSETQ. There are 14 residues in the CDR3. The V gene end was trimmed by 1 base and the J gene end by 5 bases; junction bases not matched to a gene: 4.

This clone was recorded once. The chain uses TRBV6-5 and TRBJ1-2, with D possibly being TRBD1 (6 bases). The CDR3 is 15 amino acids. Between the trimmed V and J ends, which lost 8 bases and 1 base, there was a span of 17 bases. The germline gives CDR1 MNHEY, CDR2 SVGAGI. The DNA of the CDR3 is TGTGCCAGCGGCCAGGGGCTATCCGTTAACTATGGCTACACCTTC. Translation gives CASGQGLSVNYGYTF.

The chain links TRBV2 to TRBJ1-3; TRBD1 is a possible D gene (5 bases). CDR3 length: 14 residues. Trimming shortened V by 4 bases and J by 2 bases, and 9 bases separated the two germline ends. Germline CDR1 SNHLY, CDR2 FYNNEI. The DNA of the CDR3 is TGTGCCAGCAGTGCGGGGGGAACTGGAAACACCATATATTTT. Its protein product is CASSAGGTGNTIYF.

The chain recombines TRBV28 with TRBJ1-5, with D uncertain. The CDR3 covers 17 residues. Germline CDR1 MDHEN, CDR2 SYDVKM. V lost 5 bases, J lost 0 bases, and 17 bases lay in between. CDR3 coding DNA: TGTGCCAGCAGTACCTCTGCTAGGCGGTATAGCAATCAGCCCCAGCATTTT. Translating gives CASSTSARRYSNQPQHF.

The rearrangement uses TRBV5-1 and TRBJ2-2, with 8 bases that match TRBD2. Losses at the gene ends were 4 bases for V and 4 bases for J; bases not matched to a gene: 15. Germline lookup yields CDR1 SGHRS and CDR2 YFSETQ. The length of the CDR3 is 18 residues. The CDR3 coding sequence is TGCGCCAGCAGCACTACCCCAAGCGGGAGTGGTTTCACCGGGGAGCTGTTTTTT. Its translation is CASSTTPSGSGFTGELFF. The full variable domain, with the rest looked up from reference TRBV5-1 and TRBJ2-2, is KAGVTQTPRYLIKTRGQQVTLSCSPISGHRSVSWYQQTPGQGLQFLFEYFSETQRNKGNFPGRFSGRQFSNSRSEMNVSTLELGDSALYLCASSTTPSGSGFTGELFFGEGSRLTVL.

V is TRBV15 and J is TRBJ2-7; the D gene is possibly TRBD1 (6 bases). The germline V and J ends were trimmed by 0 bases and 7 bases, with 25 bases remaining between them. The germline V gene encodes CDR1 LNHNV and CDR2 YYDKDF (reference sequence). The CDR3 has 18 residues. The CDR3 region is CATSRDPSGAVYRGEQYF. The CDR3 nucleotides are TGTGCCACCAGCAGAGATCCATCAGGGGCCGTCTATAGAGGTGAGCAGTACTTC.

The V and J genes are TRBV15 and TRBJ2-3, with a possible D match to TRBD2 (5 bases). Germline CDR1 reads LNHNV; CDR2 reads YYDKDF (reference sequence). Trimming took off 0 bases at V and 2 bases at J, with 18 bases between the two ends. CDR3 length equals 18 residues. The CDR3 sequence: CATSRDPIWEPLTDTQYF. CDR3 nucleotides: TGTGCCACCAGCAGAGATCCTATTTGGGAGCCCCTCACAGATACGCAGTATTTT.

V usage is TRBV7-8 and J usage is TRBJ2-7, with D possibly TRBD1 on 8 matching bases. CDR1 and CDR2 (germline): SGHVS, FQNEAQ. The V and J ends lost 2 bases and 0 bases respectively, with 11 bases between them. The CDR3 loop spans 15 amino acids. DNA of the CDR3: TGTGCCAGCAGCTTAACAGGGGGGGCCTCCTACGAGCAGTACTTC. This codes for CASSLTGGASYEQYF. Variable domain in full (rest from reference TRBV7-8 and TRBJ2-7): GAGVSQSPRYKVAKRGQDVALRCDPISGHVSLFWYQQALGQGPEFLTYFQNEAQLDKSGLPSDRFFAERPEGSVSTLKIQRTQQEDSAVYLCASSLTGGASYEQYFGPGTRLTVT.

The CDR3 loop is CASRALGSASYNEQFF. The CDR3 region has the DNA TGTGCCAGTAGGGCTCTCGGTAGCGCATCCTACAATGAGCAGTTCTTC. The rearrangement links TRBV19 to TRBJ2-1; the D gene is possibly TRBD2 (5 bases). Trimming removed 6 bases at V and 1 base at J, with 16 bases between. This CDR3 has 16 amino acids. CDR1 and CDR2 (germline): LNHDA, SQIVND (reference sequence). Full variable domain (remainder filled in from reference TRBV19 and TRBJ2-1): DGGITQSPKYLFRKEGQNVTLSCEQNLNHDAMYWYRQDPGQGLRLIYYSQIVNDFQKGDIAEGYSVSREKKESFPLTVTSAQKNPTAFYLCASRALGSASYNEQFFGPGTRLTVL.

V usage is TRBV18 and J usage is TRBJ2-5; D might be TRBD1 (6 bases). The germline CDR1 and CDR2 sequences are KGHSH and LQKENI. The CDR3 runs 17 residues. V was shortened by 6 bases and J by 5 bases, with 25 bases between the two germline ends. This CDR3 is CASSEGSGLGAGETQYF. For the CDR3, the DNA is TGTGCCAGCTCCGAAGGCTCGGGGCTGGGGGCCGGGGAGACCCAGTACTTC.

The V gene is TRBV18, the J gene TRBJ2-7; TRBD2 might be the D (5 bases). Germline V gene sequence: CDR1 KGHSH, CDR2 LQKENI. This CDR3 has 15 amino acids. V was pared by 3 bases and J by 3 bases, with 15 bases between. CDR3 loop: CASSPPVAGVYEQYF. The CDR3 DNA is TGTGCCAGCTCACCTCCAGTCGCCGGGGTCTACGAGCAGTACTTC.

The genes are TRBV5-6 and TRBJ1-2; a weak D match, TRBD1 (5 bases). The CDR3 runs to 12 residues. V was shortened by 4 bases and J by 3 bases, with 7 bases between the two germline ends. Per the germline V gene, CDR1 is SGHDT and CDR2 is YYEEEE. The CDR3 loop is CASSEGDYGYTF. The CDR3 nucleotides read TGTGCCAGCAGCGAAGGGGACTATGGCTACACCTTC. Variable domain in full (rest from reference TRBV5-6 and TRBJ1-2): DAGVTQSPTHLIKTRGQQVTLRCSPKSGHDTVSWYQQALGQGPQFIFQYYEEEERQRGNFPDRFSGHQFPNYSSELNVNALLLGDSALYLCASSEGDYGYTFGSGTRLTVV.

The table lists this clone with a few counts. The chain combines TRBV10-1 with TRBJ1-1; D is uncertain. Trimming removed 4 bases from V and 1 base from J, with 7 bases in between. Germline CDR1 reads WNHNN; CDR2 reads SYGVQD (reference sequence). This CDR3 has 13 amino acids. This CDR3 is CASSGTRNTEAFF. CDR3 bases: TGCGCCAGCAGTGGGACTAGGAACACTGAAGCTTTCTTT.

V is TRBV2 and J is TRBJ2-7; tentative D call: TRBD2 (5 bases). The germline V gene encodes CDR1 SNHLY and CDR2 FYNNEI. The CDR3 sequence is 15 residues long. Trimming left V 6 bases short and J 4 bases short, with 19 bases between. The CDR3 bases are TGTGCCAGCAGACCCGTCCTGGGAGAACGGTACGAGCAGTACTTC. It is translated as CASRPVLGERYEQYF.

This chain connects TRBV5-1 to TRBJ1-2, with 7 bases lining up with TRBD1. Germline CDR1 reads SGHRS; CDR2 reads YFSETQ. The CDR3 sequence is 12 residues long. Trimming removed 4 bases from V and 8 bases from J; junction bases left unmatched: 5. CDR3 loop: CASSQDRSGYTF. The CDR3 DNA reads TGCGCCAGCAGCCAGGACAGGTCGGGCTACACCTTC.